This T cell receptor (beta chain) was found in a study of blood T cell repertoires in COVID-19. The CDR3 contains 14 residues. The V end lost 6 bases, the J end lost 0 bases, and 11 bases lay between the germline ends. Germline lookup yields CDR1 LNHDA and CDR2 SQIVND (reference sequence). Ages ranged from roughly 18 to 100 years, with residence in approximately 23 US areas. Original handling: Amplified reference gene primers provided the basis for estimating nucleated cell counts. TCRdb's copy holds only in-frame clones and misses some; the assay was immunoSEQ multiplex PCR. For V, J and clone size, that table is used; D and trimming come from the DNA. The table has more than 300,000 clones, around 87% seen once.

The rearrangement joins TRBV19 to TRBJ1-2; no definite D call. The origin of this receptor is a middle-aged man in a cohort exposed to, infected with or recovered from COVID-19 (not recorded which). Sequences were obtained from PBMCs or T cells enriched from blood (not recorded which). The CDR3, as DNA: TGTGCCAGTAGAAACAGTAATGCTAACTATGGCTACACCTTC. Protein sequence: CASRNSNANYGYTF.